What follows describes a single T cell receptor (beta chain). Antigen specificity is unknown. Germline-derived CDR1 and CDR2 are SGHAT and FQNNGV. V lost 2 bases and J lost 3; bases outside the gene matches: 2. The CDR3 is 15 amino acids. This specimen comes from a study of OX40 agonist ivuxolimab in advanced cancers. Regarding the study as a whole: On average, CD8+ T cells showed a greater number of expanded clones than CD4+.

Clones were read by immunoSEQ multiplex PCR, and TCRdb kept only the in-frame ones, dropping some. The table lists more than 50,000 clones, around 83% of them singletons. The sequenced sample was CD4+ or CD8+ T cells sorted from blood, obtained in a trial of the OX40 agonist ivuxolimab. V is TRBV11-2 and J is TRBJ2-5; 11 bases are a match to TRBD1. The sequence came from an adult with an advanced solid tumor such as melanoma, head and neck, liver or kidney cancer. The CDR3 sequence is CASSLRGQGEETQYF. The CDR3 nucleotides read TGTGCCAGCAGCTTAAGGGGACAGGGGGAAGAGACCCAGTACTTC.